The source of this TCR beta chain is a study of shared clonotypes between healthy human individuals. A remark on this clone: The antigen remains unidentified.

Per the germline V gene, CDR1 is MNHEY and CDR2 is SMNVEV (reference sequence). CDR3 length: 13 residues. The V end was cut by 5 bases, the J end by 8 bases, with 13 bases between. In replicate PCRs of sorted subsets, approximately 200 ng DNA, approximately 30,000 T cell genomes, was used. Using immunoSEQ multiplex PCR, the repertoire was profiled, and TCRdb retains in-frame clones only, with some absent. The sample includes 2 million to 2.5 million clones, 85% to 95% seen only once; the top ten take 0.85% to 1.3%. Whole-study findings and limits: Represented diversity (both genetic and exposure-history) was limited by the small number of donors. Sampling covered blood only; tissue repertoires likely differ.

Selected positively for CCR7 and CD45RO-negative, naive CD8 cells excluded terminally differentiated effector memory CD45RA+ cells. The donor cohort consisted entirely of Caucasian adults residing in Nashville, Tennessee. The receptor comes from a young man in good health. V usage is TRBV27 and J usage is TRBJ2-1, with unresolved D. The sequencing input was naive CD8+ T cells sorted from blood. Here the CDR3 DNA reads TGTGCCAGCAGTCTAAATGGCCTCTATGAGCAGTTCTTC. Its translation: CASSLNGLYEQFF.